The text below deals with one T cell receptor (beta chain). This clonotype was counted only a few times. Its antigen is still unknown. Base qualities are missing; no much larger clone stands one base away. The meaning of the sample's treatment or condition label: live attenuated yellow fever vaccine strain. Two biological replicates of bulk PBMCs were collected at each blood-draw timepoint. A standard Ficoll-Paque protocol was used to isolate PBMCs from peripheral blood. TriZol was used to extract RNA from bulk PBMCs, from CD4 and CD8 fractions, and from dextramer-positive and dextramer-negative fractions. This sample is part of a study of T cells after yellow fever vaccination (dated by TCRdb to between 2018 and 2020). Regarding the complete study: Libraries from fractions with low cell numbers were prepared with the SMART-Seq v4 Ultra Low Input RNA kit. To follow T-cell clones before and after both primary and booster YFV17D yellow fever vaccination, bulk TCR alpha and beta repertoires underwent longitudinal sequencing. Two healthy male donors made up the cohort, one aged 18 to 30 years and the other aged 30 to 40 years. Blood was drawn at multiple timepoints before and after primary and secondary immunization, with bulk PBMC replicates and cell subsets isolated. Findings and caveats that apply to the study as a whole: FACS-sorted repertoires could contain abundant contaminating clonotypes from the bulk population, so computational filtering was required. Compared with the primary T-cell response, the secondary T-cell response was faster but weaker, reaching its peak on day 5 rather than on day 15. A small share of clonotypes occurred in both CD4 and CD8 compartments, likely arising from convergent recombination. Only two donors were included in the study, so the extent to which the findings can be generalized is limited. After the booster, most of the clones that had expanded following primary vaccination were detected again (96% of CD4 and roughly 88% of CD8), which suggests that memory was broadly maintained.

TCR cDNA was synthesized by 5'RACE template switching, through which a universal primer site and unique molecular identifiers were introduced. Priming of cDNA synthesis was performed from both the TCR alpha and TCR beta constant segments. Library amplification involved two PCR steps, and the second step added sample barcodes and sequencing adapters. Libraries were sequenced on Illumina HiSeq 2500 (2x100 bp) or NovaSeq (2x150 bp). From the authors' description of their analysis: MIGEC handled demultiplexing of reads and collapsing into UMI consensus sequences, while MiXCR performed V(D)J alignment. Vaccine-responding clonotypes were identified with edgeR using replicate PBMC samples, with FDR below 0.01 and a log2 fold change above 5 up to day 15 being required. CD4 or CD8 identity was assigned to each bulk clonotype according to whether the clonotype was present at higher abundance in the sequenced CD4 repertoire or the sequenced CD8 repertoire. TCRdb redid the processing of the public reads, applying fastp at Q25 and MiXCR, and retained in-frame beta chains. Entries that share a CDR3 protein sequence are merged under the most common genes and DNA. For this entry, the V and J calls and clone size follow TCRdb and not the study's own pipeline. The sample table lists hundreds of thousands of distinct CDR3 sequences, more than 9% of them with a count of one. The ten largest make up 15% of the sample.

This sequence originates from a young man who received the YFV17D yellow fever vaccine. The sequences come from PBMCs, collected on the day of the yellow fever booster vaccination.

The CDR3 protein is CSVGVGGELFF. The DNA reads as follows: TGCAGCGTTGGGGTTGGGGGGGAGCTGTTTTTT. The V gene is TRBV29-1 and the J gene is TRBJ2-2, with an unclear D gene assignment. The CDR3 runs 11 residues from the cysteine to the phenylalanine. The kept DNA is CDR3 alone, 33 bases in frame from the first base. V and J lose 4 bases and 8 bases, and a span of 8 bases separates them. CDR1 and CDR2 (SQVTM, ANQGSEA) derive from the germline V gene.